Here is one T cell receptor beta chain with its context. What it binds is not known. These data originate in a study of cytomegalovirus exposure and HLA in healthy donors. PCR was performed using 60 Vbeta and 13 Jbeta primers. Methods used by the authors: An analysis performed later counted about 80 million unique TCR beta chains (approximately 10 million of them shared). Clones were sequenced by immunoSEQ multiplex PCR, and TCRdb holds only the in-frame ones, with some missing. V, J and clone size were drawn from that table, and D and trimming were deduced from the DNA. This sample has some 120,000 clones, with about four fifths found just once. Study-wide points: In a later analysis, TCR beta V- and J-gene trimming showed a link to a missense DCLRE1C variant.

This CDR3 is built from 14 residues. Deletions cut 6 bases from V and 7 bases from J, with 13 bases between. Germline V lookup: CDR1 MNHEY, CDR2 SVGAGI. Sample: PBMCs. This chain joins TRBV6-5 and TRBJ1-6; D unclear. The TCR comes from a woman aged 60 to 75 in good health and CMV-seropositive. The CDR3, as DNA: TGTGCCAGCAGGGTCTATCTCGGGAATTCACCCCTCCACTTT. Residues: CASRVYLGNSPLHF.